The 22 T cell receptor beta chains listed next were all sequenced from one sample in a study of beta chain features in type 1 diabetes. Whole-study results and caveats: In every one of the four CD4+ subsets, TCRB CDR3s were moderately but significantly shorter in Type 1 diabetes patients.

These receptors have no identified antigens. The authors reverse transcribed all of the isolated RNA, so sequencing captured expressed TCRB transcripts. Sequenced by immunoSEQ multiplex PCR; TCRdb stores in-frame clones only, minus some. The sample shows 200,000 to 300,000 clones, 11% of them seen only once. Sequences were obtained from naive CD4+ T cells from blood. The receptor source for this set is a man aged 30 to 39 with type 1 diabetes.

The chain couples TRBV7-9 to TRBJ1-2; 10 bases are a match to TRBD1. After removal of 5 bases from V and 7 bases from J, the junction contained 7 bases not matched to a gene. Looked up from germline, CDR1 is SEHNR and CDR2 is FQNEAQ (reference sequence). This CDR3 is 14 amino acids long. CDR3 in DNA: TGTGCCAGCAGCCGCGGGGGACAGGGGAGTGGCTACACCTTC. This translates into CASSRGGQGSGYTF.

V and J are TRBV6-5 and TRBJ2-7; tentative D call: TRBD2 (5 bases). The CDR3 runs 13 residues. Looked up from germline, CDR1 is MNHEY and CDR2 is SVGAGI. The V and J ends lost 7 bases and 5 bases respectively, with 15 bases between them. The DNA for the CDR3 is TGTGCCAGCAACCCCCGGGGATCCCACGAGCAGTACTTC. Amino acid sequence: CASNPRGSHEQYF.

In its sample, this clone was seen a few times. The chain couples TRBV5-4 to TRBJ2-2; 9 nucleotides line up with TRBD2. CDR3 length equals 15 residues. Losses at the gene ends were 4 bases for V and 3 bases for J; bases not matched to a gene: 4. Per germline, CDR1 SGHNT and CDR2 YYREEE (reference sequence). In nucleotides, the CDR3 is TGTGCCAGCAGCCCACGCGGGGGGGACACCGGGGAGCTGTTTTTT. This codes for CASSPRGGDTGELFF. Full variable domain (outside the CDR3, taken from reference TRBV5-4 and TRBJ2-2): ETGVTQSPTHLIKTRGQQVTLRCSSQSGHNTVSWYQQALGQGPQFIFQYYREEENGRGNFPPRFSGLQFPNYSSELNVNALELDDSALYLCASSPRGGDTGELFFGEGSRLTVL.

This clone was seen more than once but under ten times. V gene TRBV2 combines with J gene TRBJ2-1, with 8 bases matching TRBD2. The germline gives CDR1 SNHLY, CDR2 FYNNEI. V lost 5 bases to trimming and J lost 3 bases; unmatched junction nucleotides: 12. The CDR3 sequence is 17 residues long. CDR3 sequence: CASSRGTGTRNYNEQFF. The CDR3 DNA reads as TGTGCCAGCAGTCGCGGGACCGGGACTAGAAACTACAATGAGCAGTTCTTC.

This chain connects TRBV4-3 to TRBJ2-2; 7 bases agree with TRBD1. The CDR3 has 16 amino acids. Germline V gives CDR1 LGHNA, CDR2 YSLEER. Trimming took 3 bases from V and 1 from J; bases not matched to a gene: 5. Here the CDR3 reads CASSQGYRGNTGELFF. DNA of the CDR3: TGCGCCAGCAGCCAGGGGTACAGGGGGAACACCGGGGAGCTGTTTTTT.

A few counts support this clone. The chain links TRBV9 to TRBJ2-7; D not certain. Germline V gives CDR1 SGDLS, CDR2 YYNGEE. This CDR3 spans 13 amino acids. V shed 0 bases and J shed 7 bases, with 11 bases lying between them. The CDR3 loop reads CASSVEARTEQYF. The CDR3 bases are TGTGCCAGCAGCGTAGAAGCCCGCACTGAGCAGTACTTC.

The chain joins TRBV2 to TRBJ1-2; 10 nucleotides agree with TRBD1. Germline-derived CDR1 and CDR2 are SNHLY and FYNNEI. The CDR3 contains 13 residues. V gave up 5 bases and J gave up 8 bases; unmatched junction bases: 5. The chain's CDR3 is CASSQTGGEGYTF. The DNA of the CDR3 is TGTGCCAGCAGTCAGACAGGGGGCGAGGGCTACACCTTC.

The V call is TRBV4-1, the J call TRBJ1-1; D is perhaps TRBD1 (6 bases). The V gene's germline CDR1 is MGHRA and CDR2 YSYEKL. Trimming removed 4 bases from V and 1 base from J, with 13 bases in between. There are 15 residues in the CDR3. CDR3 nucleotides: TGCGCCAGCAGCCCCTCGAGGGGGACGAACACTGAAGCTTTCTTT. Translation gives CASSPSRGTNTEAFF.

This clone was counted only a few times. The V gene is TRBV15, the J gene TRBJ2-3; 7 nucleotides line up with TRBD1. Germline CDR1 is LNHNV and CDR2 is YYDKDF (reference sequence). CDR3 length equals 17 residues. With 3 bases clipped from V and 4 bases from J, the junction kept 13 bases outside the gene matches. The CDR3 reads CATSRLSRGFAADTQYF. As DNA, the CDR3 is TGTGCCACCAGCAGGTTAAGCAGGGGGTTCGCTGCAGATACGCAGTATTTT.

There are a few counts of this clone. The rearrangement uses TRBV7-9 and TRBJ2-7, with D possibly matching TRBD1 (5 bases). The CDR3 sequence is 14 residues long. From germline, CDR1 is SEHNR and CDR2 FQNEAQ (reference sequence). V lost 3 bases to trimming and J lost 4 bases, with 13 bases between them. DNA for the CDR3: TGTGCCAGCAGCTTCAGGCAGGGTCCGTACGAGCAGTACTTC. It is translated as CASSFRQGPYEQYF.

This clone was picked up a small number of times. This rearrangement joins TRBV4-3 to TRBJ2-3; 7 positions match TRBD2. From germline, CDR1 is LGHNA and CDR2 YSLEER. Germline trimming cut 5 bases from V and 3 bases from J; bases unmatched to any gene: 11. The CDR3 totals 16 residues. The chain's CDR3 is CASSSGKTSLTDTQYF. CDR3 coding DNA: TGCGCCAGCAGCAGCGGAAAGACTAGCCTAACAGATACGCAGTATTTT.

V usage is TRBV7-8 and J usage is TRBJ1-1; D gene uncertain. The V and J ends lost 4 bases and 0 bases respectively, with 9 bases between them. Germline lookup yields CDR1 SGHVS and CDR2 FQNEAQ. The length of the CDR3 is 14 residues. CDR3 amino acids: CASSSGVLNTEAFF. As DNA, the CDR3 is TGTGCCAGCAGCTCCGGTGTGTTGAACACTGAAGCTTTCTTT.

This clone has only a few counts. This chain joins TRBV7-9 and TRBJ1-2; tentatively, D is TRBD1 (6 bases). The V gene lost 4 bases and the J gene lost 4 bases, with 13 bases spanning the gap. The germline gives CDR1 SEHNR, CDR2 FQNEAQ (reference sequence). CDR3 size: 14 residues. The DNA of the CDR3 is TGTGCCAGCAGCTCTACAACAGGGCGCTATGGCTACACCTTC. Amino acid sequence: CASSSTTGRYGYTF.

This clone was detected a few times. The J gene is TRBJ2-1, the V gene TRBV7-3; 8 nucleotides align to TRBD1. Germline CDR1 SGHTA, CDR2 FQGTGA. With V trimmed by 1 base and J by 7 bases, 0 bases remained unmatched. CDR3 size: 13 residues. The CDR3 region is CASSLRQGNEQFF. The CDR3 DNA is TGTGCCAGCAGCTTAAGACAGGGGAATGAGCAGTTCTTC.

This clone appeared a few times. This chain uses TRBV7-9 with TRBJ1-1; 7 bases line up with TRBD1. Germline V gene lookup returns CDR1 SEHNR and CDR2 FQNEAQ (reference sequence). This CDR3 contains 14 residues. V lost 1 base and J lost 11; bases outside the gene matches: 10. This chain's CDR3 is CASSLGTGDFGAFF. The CDR3 DNA reads as TGTGCCAGCAGCTTAGGGACAGGCGACTTCGGGGCTTTCTTT.

In its sample, this clone was seen a few times. The CDR3 loop reads CASKPTDRYNSPLHF. For the CDR3, the DNA is TGCGCCAGCAAACCGACAGACCGGTATAATTCACCCCTCCACTTT. The chain combines TRBV4-1 with TRBJ1-6; weak D call: TRBD1 (5 bases). From germline, CDR1 is MGHRA and CDR2 YSYEKL. This CDR3 comprises 15 residues. Deletions cut 7 bases from V and 4 bases from J, with 14 bases between.

This chain joins TRBV30 and TRBJ2-3; a weak D match, TRBD2 (6 bases). This CDR3 contains 15 residues. CDR1 is GTSNPN and CDR2 is SVGIG in the germline V gene (reference sequence). The V and J ends lost 3 bases and 1 base respectively, with 14 bases between them. CDR3 sequence reads: CAWRSMRGGTDTQYF. CDR3 DNA sequence: TGTGCCTGGAGGTCGATGCGGGGCGGCACAGATACGCAGTATTTT. Together with reference TRBV30 and TRBJ2-3, the CDR3 gives the full variable domain: SQTIHQWPATLVQPVGSPLSLECTVEGTSNPNLYWYRQAAGRGLQLLFYSVGIGQISSEVPQNLSASRPQDRQFILSSKKLLLSDSGFYLCAWRSMRGGTDTQYFGPGTRLTVL.

This clone has just a few counts. V and J are TRBV27 and TRBJ1-5, with D possibly matching TRBD1 (5 bases). Germline lookup yields CDR1 MNHEY and CDR2 SMNVEV (reference sequence). This CDR3 spans 18 amino acids. V dropped 5 bases and J dropped 1 base, with 21 bases sitting between them. The CDR3 spells CASSPRGGRKWSNQPQHF. The CDR3 bases are TGTGCCAGCAGTCCGAGGGGAGGGCGGAAGTGGAGCAATCAGCCCCAGCATTTT.

This clone was observed a handful of times. V gene TRBV7-2 combines with J gene TRBJ1-2, with a tentative D call TRBD1 (5 bases). Germline V gene sequence: CDR1 SGHTA, CDR2 FQGNSA. Trimming cost V 6 bases and J 8 bases, with 16 bases left between them. The CDR3 is 13 amino acids. The CDR3 loop reads CASRGRTPPGYTF. In DNA, the CDR3 is TGTGCCAGCAGAGGTAGGACACCCCCCGGCTACACCTTC.

This clone was observed a handful of times. The rearrangement joins TRBV6-5 to TRBJ1-2; 9 nucleotides align to TRBD1. The CDR3 is made up of 13 amino acids. V lost 6 bases and J lost 7; bases outside the gene matches: 6. CDR1 MNHEY and CDR2 SVGAGI come from the germline V gene. This CDR3 is CASSMGQGGGYTF. The CDR3 bases are TGTGCCAGCAGCATGGGACAGGGAGGTGGCTACACCTTC.

There are a few counts of this clone. The V call is TRBV20-1, the J call TRBJ1-1; D call uncertain. The length of the CDR3 is 10 residues. Deletions cut 6 bases from V and 1 base from J, with 3 bases between. CDR1 DFQATT and CDR2 SNEGSKA come from the germline V gene (reference sequence). This CDR3 is CSAKNTEAFF. The CDR3 DNA reads as TGCAGTGCCAAGAACACTGAAGCTTTCTTT.

This clone was detected only a few times. V usage is TRBV28 and J usage is TRBJ2-2, with 12 bases lining up with TRBD1. Germline V lookup: CDR1 MDHEN, CDR2 SYDVKM. J lost 8 bases, V lost 4 bases, and 8 bases had no gene match. The CDR3 runs 16 residues. The CDR3 DNA sequence: TGTGCCAGCAGTTACCGGGACAGGGGGCGTATAGGGGAGCTGTTTTTT. Its protein product is CASSYRDRGRIGELFF.